This TCR beta chain derives from a study of blood T cell repertoires in COVID-19. Authors' data handling: Amplification with reference gene primers provided the estimates of nucleated cell counts. Repertoires were generated with immunoSEQ multiplex PCR, while TCRdb's copy carries only in-frame clones and drops some. V and J calls and clone size come straight from that table; D and trimming were deduced from the DNA. In the table there are more than 150,000 clones, about 80% of which are singletons. The CDR3 is 15 amino acids. Germline V gene data show CDR1 as LNHNV and CDR2 as YYDKDF (reference sequence). V was clipped by 1 base and J by 2 bases; unmatched bases: 2. In terms of age and location, participants ranged from about 18 to 100 years and lived in roughly 22 US areas.

V usage is TRBV15 and J usage is TRBJ2-7; TRBD1 matches 10 bases. Sequencing used PBMCs or T cells enriched from blood (not recorded which). This receptor was obtained from a man aged 45-65 years who had recovered from COVID-19. DNA for the CDR3: TGTGCCACCAGCAGAGGGGGGACAGGGGCCTACGAGCAGTACTTC. Protein product: CATSRGGTGAYEQYF.